These 12 T cell receptor beta chains originate from one sample sequenced in a study of cytomegalovirus exposure and HLA in healthy donors. A multiplex PCR was run with 60 Vbeta primers and 13 Jbeta primers. Assay: immunoSEQ multiplex PCR; the TCRdb copy retains only in-frame clones and omits some. The sample carries 90,000 to 130,000 clones, around 74% recorded once. The sequencing input was PBMCs. The receptors derive from a man under 40 in good health and CMV-seropositive.

The count of this clone is one. V gene TRBV5-1 combines with J gene TRBJ1-1; the D is unclear. Germline V gene data show CDR1 as SGHRS and CDR2 as YFSETQ. This CDR3 contains 14 residues. V lost 0 bases to trimming and J lost 1 base, with 7 bases between them. CDR3 region: CASSLVSRNTEAFF. CDR3 nucleotides: TGCGCCAGCAGCTTGGTGTCCAGGAACACTGAAGCTTTCTTT.

The chain joins TRBV4-1 to TRBJ2-1; D perhaps matches TRBD2 (5 bases). With 0 bases removed from V and 7 bases from J, the gap between germline ends came to 13 bases. Germline V lookup: CDR1 MGHRA, CDR2 YSYEKL. This CDR3 has 15 amino acids. CDR3 sequence (DNA): TGCGCCAGCAGCCAAGATCCCCCCCCGGGAAATGAGCAGTTCTTC. Translating it yields CASSQDPPPGNEQFF.

The chain joins TRBV18 to TRBJ1-1; 9 bases match TRBD1. J gave up 1 base and V 6 bases, and 6 bases lay outside the gene matches. Per the germline V gene, CDR1 is KGHSH and CDR2 is LQKENI. This CDR3 contains 15 residues. This CDR3 is CASSLGQGRNTEAFF. The CDR3 DNA reads as TGTGCCAGCTCTCTGGGACAGGGACGGAACACTGAAGCTTTCTTT.

The count of this clone is one. J is TRBJ2-7 and V is TRBV4-1; possibly TRBD1 for D (5 bases). The CDR3 totals 15 residues. Germline CDR1 and CDR2: MGHRA and YSYEKL. Trimming shortened V by 2 bases and J by 0 bases, and 11 bases separated the two germline ends. The CDR3 nucleotides read TGCGCCAGCAGCCAATCGGACATCGTCTCCTACGAGCAGTACTTC. Translated, it gives CASSQSDIVSYEQYF.

This chain uses TRBV18 with TRBJ2-2; 7 positions agree with TRBD1. CDR1 and CDR2 from the germline V gene are KGHSH and LQKENI. V shed 5 bases, J shed 3 bases, and the junction held 9 bases outside the gene matches. This CDR3 comprises 16 residues. The DNA for the CDR3 is TGTGCCAGCTCATTACAAAGGGGGCCTTACACCGGGGAGCTGTTTTTT. It specifies CASSLQRGPYTGELFF.

This clone was detected only once. The V and J genes are TRBV11-2 and TRBJ1-4; no definite D call. Germline V lookup: CDR1 SGHAT, CDR2 FQNNGV. V was clipped by 5 bases and J by 0 bases, with 7 bases between them. CDR3 length: 14 residues. CDR3 sequence (DNA): TGTGCCAGCAGCCCTCCTACAACTAATGAAAAACTGTTTTTT. Translated: CASSPPTTNEKLFF. The variable domain in full, with the rest retrieved from reference TRBV11-2 and TRBJ1-4, is EAGVAQSPRYKIIEKRQSVAFWCNPISGHATLYWYQQILGQGPKLLIQFQNNGVVDDSQLPKDRFSAERLKGVDSTLKIQPAKLEDSAVYLCASSPPTTNEKLFFGSGTQLSVL.

A single count supports this clone. The chain joins TRBV5-1 to TRBJ2-7; TRBD2 aligns across 13 bases. V was clipped by 0 bases and J by 4 bases; unmatched bases: 4. This CDR3 has 16 amino acids. CDR1 is SGHRS, CDR2 YFSETQ, per germline. CDR3 residues: CASSLDGGLAGYEQYF. The CDR3 DNA follows: TGCGCCAGCAGCTTGGACGGGGGACTAGCGGGATACGAGCAGTACTTC.

The rearrangement links TRBV7-2 to TRBJ2-7; the match to TRBD2 covers 8 bases. The CDR3 is made up of 15 amino acids. Germline loops: CDR1 SGHTA, CDR2 FQGNSA. V lost 5 bases and J lost 0; bases outside the gene matches: 6. The CDR3 here is CASSKGGGSSYEQYF. The CDR3 DNA reads as TGTGCCAGCAGCAAAGGCGGGGGGAGCTCCTACGAGCAGTACTTC.

V and J are TRBV5-1 and TRBJ1-2; no definite D call. The CDR3 has 14 residues. Between the trimmed V and J ends, which lost 4 bases and 1 base, there was a span of 11 bases. CDR1 is SGHRS and CDR2 is YFSETQ in the germline V gene. The CDR3 DNA sequence: TGCGCCAGCAGCCCGATCGGAGGTAACTATGGCTACACCTTC. Residues: CASSPIGGNYGYTF.

The chain couples TRBV6-6 to TRBJ2-1, with TRBD1 identical over 9 bases. The CDR3 covers 15 residues. Trimming removed 4 bases from V and 8 bases from J; junction bases left unmatched: 9. Per germline, CDR1 MNHNY and CDR2 SVGAGI (reference sequence). The CDR3 DNA follows: TGTGCCAGCAGTTCGAGGGGGACAGGGAGGTATGAGCAGTTCTTC. Its protein product is CASSSRGTGRYEQFF.

The chain employs TRBV2 and TRBJ2-1, with D possibly matching TRBD1 (6 bases). The CDR3 contains 14 residues. Deletions cut 7 bases from V and 0 bases from J, with 10 bases between. The V gene's germline CDR1 is SNHLY and CDR2 FYNNEI. The CDR3 DNA reads TGTGCCAGCATTCACAGGGTCTCCTACAATGAGCAGTTCTTC. It specifies CASIHRVSYNEQFF.

Concerning this clone: A read error may account for a junction end that differs from germline. This chain connects TRBV7-9 to TRBJ2-5, with TRBD1 as a possible D gene (6 bases). The CDR3 totals 16 residues. The germline V gene has CDR1 SEHNR and CDR2 FQNEAQ (reference sequence). This CDR3 is CSSSLQTGARKETQYF. DNA of the CDR3: TGTTCCAGCAGCCTCCAGACAGGTGCCCGTAAAGAGACCCAGTACTTC.